The 20 T cell receptor beta chains in this list originate from one sample, sequenced in a study of cytomegalovirus exposure and HLA in healthy donors. PCR used 60 Vbeta primers and 13 Jbeta primers. TCRdb's table, derived via immunoSEQ multiplex PCR, lists solely in-frame clones and lacks some. The repertoire consists of about 160,000 clones, with around 85% occurring once and the leading ten covering 3.5% to 5%. Sequencing was done on a sample of PBMCs. The receptors come from a man aged 40-49 years in good health and CMV-seronegative.

The rearrangement joins TRBV19 to TRBJ2-5; tentatively, D is TRBD2 (7 bases). Germline lookup yields CDR1 LNHDA and CDR2 SQIVND (reference sequence). Trimming left V 3 bases short and J 5 bases short, with 16 bases between. This CDR3 has 15 residues. The CDR3 is CASSMGRGGCETQYF. CDR3 bases: TGTGCCAGTAGTATGGGAAGGGGGGGTTGCGAGACCCAGTACTTC.

This chain links TRBV6-6 with TRBJ2-1; 11 nucleotides agree with TRBD2. Looked up from germline, CDR1 is MNHNY and CDR2 is SVGAGI (reference sequence). Trimming cost V 6 bases and J 5 bases; bases outside gene matches: 6. This CDR3 has 15 amino acids. The CDR3 region is CASRLLAGANNEQFF. CDR3 in DNA: TGTGCCAGCAGACTACTAGCGGGGGCCAACAATGAGCAGTTCTTC.

V is TRBV27 and J is TRBJ2-3, with TRBD2 matching 9 bases. J was trimmed by 1 base and V by 5 bases; bases with no gene match: 7. This CDR3 spans 16 amino acids. Germline loops: CDR1 MNHEY, CDR2 SMNVEV (reference sequence). CDR3 region: CASSTLAGLRTDTQYF. The CDR3, as DNA: TGTGCCAGCAGTACCCTAGCGGGGCTCCGCACAGATACGCAGTATTTT.

The CDR3 protein is CASSVGTGTDTQYF. CDR3 coding DNA: TGTGCCAGCAGCGTGGGGACTGGCACAGATACGCAGTATTTT. The gene calls are TRBV7-2 and TRBJ2-3, with D tentatively TRBD2 (6 bases). CDR3 length: 14 amino acids. The V gene's germline CDR1 is SGHTA and CDR2 FQGNSA. Deletions cut 5 bases from V and 1 base from J, with 10 bases between.

This clone is a singleton in its sample. The J gene is TRBJ2-5, the V gene TRBV5-6; 13 nucleotides match TRBD2. The CDR3 length is 14 residues. Germline V CDR1 and CDR2: SGHDT, YYEEEE. Losses at the gene ends were 5 bases for V and 4 bases for J; bases not matched to a gene: 2. In nucleotides, the CDR3 is TGTGCCAGCAGAACTAGCGGGGGGGGAGAGACCCAGTACTTC. This encodes CASRTSGGGETQYF.

The chain joins TRBV6-5 to TRBJ1-2; 8 bases map to TRBD1. This CDR3 has 16 residues. Trimming took 0 bases from V and 0 from J; bases not matched to a gene: 3. Per the germline V gene, CDR1 is MNHEY and CDR2 is SVGAGI. CDR3 DNA sequence: TGTGCCAGCAGTTACTCTGGACAGGGCCCTAACTATGGCTACACCTTC. It encodes CASSYSGQGPNYGYTF.

The chain couples TRBV2 to TRBJ1-5; D possibly corresponds to TRBD1 (6 bases). Germline loops: CDR1 SNHLY, CDR2 FYNNEI. The germline V and J ends were trimmed by 3 bases and 6 bases, with 21 bases remaining between them. The CDR3 covers 17 residues. The CDR3 DNA reads as TGTGCCAGCAGTGAGAGGCTGGACAGCTCCCTGACTCAGCCCCAGCATTTT. Translated, it gives CASSERLDSSLTQPQHF.

CDR3 loop: CASGHRGLETQYF. The CDR3 DNA is TGTGCCAGCGGCCACAGGGGGCTAGAGACCCAGTACTTC. This chain connects TRBV7-6 to TRBJ2-5; 9 bases line up with TRBD1. CDR1 SGHVS and CDR2 FNYEAQ come from the germline V gene. Trimming at V came to 8 bases and at J to 4 bases, leaving 5 bases not matched to a gene. The CDR3 loop spans 13 amino acids. The full variable domain, with the rest looked up from reference TRBV7-6 and TRBJ2-5, is GAGVSQSPRYKVTKRGQDVALRCDPISGHVSLYWYRQALGQGPEFLTYFNYEAQQDKSGLPNDRFSAERPEGSISTLTIQRTEQRDSAMYRCASGHRGLETQYFGPGTRLLVL.

V is TRBV5-1 and J is TRBJ1-4; D is possibly TRBD1 (5 bases). Germline values: CDR1 SGHRS, CDR2 YFSETQ. The ends were cut back, 0 bases at V and 7 bases at J, with 13 bases in the middle. This CDR3 is 15 amino acids long. As DNA, the CDR3 is TGCGCCAGCAGCTTGGAATTGGGGAGGGGTGAAAAACTGTTTTTT. Its translation: CASSLELGRGEKLFF.

This clone was observed a single time. This chain joins TRBV30 and TRBJ2-3; tentatively, D is TRBD2 (6 bases). Trimming shortened V by 0 bases and J by 11 bases, and 12 bases separated the two germline ends. The CDR3 length is 12 residues. From germline, CDR1 is GTSNPN and CDR2 SVGIG (reference sequence). CDR3 sequence (DNA): TGTGCCTGGAGTGTTTTTTCCGGGGGGCAGTATTTT. The encoded protein is CAWSVFSGGQYF.

The J gene is TRBJ2-1, the V gene TRBV9, with D possibly matching TRBD2 (5 bases). The CDR3 is 16 amino acids. Germline V lookup: CDR1 SGDLS, CDR2 YYNGEE. V lost 2 bases and J 9 bases, leaving 21 bases between the germline ends. Here the CDR3 reads CASSVGSDSTNSEQFF. CDR3 bases: TGTGCCAGCAGCGTCGGGTCGGACTCTACCAACAGTGAGCAGTTCTTC.

The chain carries TRBV6-5 and TRBJ1-3; D call uncertain. This CDR3 region has 15 residues. Trimming took off 2 bases at V and 0 bases at J, with 8 bases between the two ends. CDR1 and CDR2 from the germline V gene are MNHEY and SVGAGI. CDR3 coding DNA: TGTGCCAGCAGTTACGGCGGCCACTCTGGAAACACCATATATTTT. This gives the protein CASSYGGHSGNTIYF.

The chain is built from TRBV6-1 and TRBJ2-5; 10 positions agree with TRBD2. The CDR3 is 14 amino acids. CDR1 and CDR2 (germline): MNHNS, SASEGT. Trimming cost V 6 bases and J 5 bases; bases outside gene matches: 6. The CDR3 DNA reads as TGTGCCAGCAGGGAACTAGCGGGGTCGGAGACCCAGTACTTC. Protein product: CASRELAGSETQYF.

V and J are TRBV19 and TRBJ1-5; tentative D call: TRBD1 (5 bases). Looked up from germline, CDR1 is LNHDA and CDR2 is SQIVND (reference sequence). This CDR3 region has 13 residues. Deletions cut 1 base from V and 9 bases from J, with 10 bases between. The CDR3 is CASSIGGGGPQHF. The CDR3 nucleotides are TGTGCCAGTAGTATAGGGGGGGGAGGGCCCCAGCATTTT.

This chain joins TRBV7-8 and TRBJ2-5; 11 nucleotides line up with TRBD2. The V gene's germline CDR1 is SGHVS and CDR2 FQNEAQ. The CDR3 runs 16 residues. J gave up 2 bases and V 5 bases, and 7 bases lay outside the gene matches. CDR3 sequence: CASSPRGTSGQETQYF. The CDR3 DNA reads as TGTGCCAGCAGCCCAAGGGGGACTAGCGGACAAGAGACCCAGTACTTC.

With respect to this clone: The same CDR3 also results from other DNA sequences found in this sample. This chain joins TRBV15 and TRBJ1-6; D is undetermined. V lost 0 bases and J lost 6, with 9 bases in between. The germline CDR1 and CDR2 sequences are LNHNV and YYDKDF (reference sequence). The CDR3 has 15 residues. The CDR3 nucleotides are TGTGCCACCAGCAGAGATCGAGGGCTTAATTCACCCCTCCACTTT. Translating it yields CATSRDRGLNSPLHF.

This clone turned up a few times. The V gene is TRBV6-1, the J gene TRBJ2-7; 7 positions match TRBD1. The CDR3 contains 15 residues. The V and J ends lost 2 bases and 2 bases, in that order; junction bases with no gene match: 6. Per the germline V gene, CDR1 is MNHNS and CDR2 is SASEGT. The DNA for the CDR3 is TGTGCCAGCAGTGAACCAGGGGGATCAGCCTACGAGCAGTACTTC. This translates into CASSEPGGSAYEQYF.

On this clone: One junction end does not reproduce the germline sequence, and a read error may be involved. The chain links TRBV7-2 to TRBJ1-4; D gene unclear. The CDR3 has 14 amino acids. Germline CDR1 reads SGHTA; CDR2 reads FQGNSA. Written as DNA, the CDR3 is TGTGCCAGCAGTCGTACAGCTACTAGTGAAAAACTGTTTTTT. Translating gives CASSRTATSEKLFF. The full variable domain, in which reference TRBV7-2 and TRBJ1-4 provide the parts outside the CDR3, is GAGVSQSPSNKVTEKGKDVELRCDPISGHTALYWYRQSLGQGLEFLIYFQGNSAPDKSGLPSDRFSAERTGGSVSTLTIQRTQQEDSAVYLCASSRTATSEKLFFGSGTQLSVL.

The gene calls are TRBV28 and TRBJ1-6; maybe TRBD1 (6 bases). The V end was cut by 6 bases, the J end by 10 bases, with 13 bases between. The CDR3 has 13 residues. The germline V gene encodes CDR1 MDHEN and CDR2 SYDVKM. The CDR3 spells CASRQGLRSPLHF. The CDR3 DNA reads as TGTGCCAGCAGACAGGGTTTAAGGTCACCCCTCCACTTT.

This clone came up a few times. The chain couples TRBV7-3 to TRBJ1-4; D is possibly TRBD1 (5 bases). V lost 2 bases and J 5 bases, leaving 9 bases between the germline ends. This CDR3 is 14 amino acids long. CDR1 and CDR2 (germline): SGHTA, FQGTGA. The CDR3 region has the DNA TGTGCCAGCAGCTTATCAGGGCCGAATGAAAAACTGTTTTTT. The encoded protein is CASSLSGPNEKLFF.